Listed here are 9 T cell receptor beta chains from one sample, sequenced in a study of cytomegalovirus exposure and HLA in healthy donors. Use of 60 Vbeta and 13 Jbeta primers characterized the PCR. Data came from immunoSEQ multiplex PCR; TCRdb stores just in-frame clones and leaves some out. The sample lists 210,000 or so clones, 70% to 85% occurring once. The sample consisted of PBMCs. These receptors all come from a woman in her sixties in good health and CMV-seropositive.

The rearrangement uses TRBV11-3 and TRBJ2-7; 7 nucleotides agree with TRBD1. Trimming removed 5 bases from V and 6 bases from J; junction bases left unmatched: 10. This CDR3 is 14 amino acids long. Germline V CDR1 and CDR2: SGHNT, YENEEA. The CDR3 nucleotides are TGTGCCAGCAGCCCAACCGGGGACAGCGGCGAGCAGTACTTC. This encodes CASSPTGDSGEQYF.

The chain links TRBV29-1 to TRBJ2-3; 8 positions match TRBD1. V lost 7 bases and J lost 0; bases outside the gene matches: 3. The CDR3 sequence is 13 residues long. The germline V gene has CDR1 SQVTM and CDR2 ANQGSEA. CDR3 sequence reads: CSARQGSTDTQYF. CDR3 sequence (DNA): TGCAGCGCGCGACAGGGGAGCACAGATACGCAGTATTTT.

In regard to this clone: Germline and junction disagree at one end, which may indicate a read error. The same CDR3 arises from other DNA sequences in this sample as well. The chain links TRBV2 to TRBJ2-7; 8 bases agree with TRBD1. Germline assignment: CDR1 SNHLY and CDR2 FYNNEI. This CDR3 has 13 amino acids. CDR3 in amino acids: CASSEIDRGEQYF. CDR3 nucleotide sequence: TGTGCCAGCAGCGAGATAGACAGGGGCGAGCAGTATTTC.

This clone was detected a few times. The chain employs TRBV9 and TRBJ2-2; the match to TRBD2 covers 9 bases. Germline lookup yields CDR1 SGDLS and CDR2 YYNGEE. V lost 0 bases to trimming and J lost 5 bases; unmatched junction nucleotides: 5. This CDR3 is built from 16 residues. The CDR3 DNA is TGTGCCAGCAGCGTAGCCAGCGGGAGGTCTACCGGGGAGCTGTTTTTT. Translation: CASSVASGRSTGELFF. The full variable domain, rest sourced from reference TRBV9 and TRBJ2-2, is DSGVTQTPKHLITATGQRVTLRCSPRSGDLSVYWYQQSLDQGLQFLIQYYNGEERAKGNILERFSAQQFPDLHSELNLSSLELGDSALYFCASSVASGRSTGELFFGEGSRLTVL.

This clone was recorded only once. The chain combines TRBV5-1 with TRBJ1-1, with D perhaps TRBD1 (5 bases). The germline V gene has CDR1 SGHRS and CDR2 YFSETQ. There are 15 residues in the CDR3. V lost 0 bases to trimming and J lost 0 bases, with 9 bases between them. The CDR3 DNA is TGCGCCAGCAGCTTGGTTGGGGGGTTGAACACTGAAGCTTTCTTT. Its translation: CASSLVGGLNTEAFF.

The chain links TRBV18 to TRBJ2-1; a weak D match, TRBD2 (5 bases). Trimming removed 6 bases at V and 5 bases at J, with 11 bases between. This CDR3 spans 13 amino acids. Germline V lookup: CDR1 KGHSH, CDR2 LQKENI. The CDR3: CASSPGNDNEQFF. Here the CDR3 DNA reads TGTGCCAGCTCGCCCGGGAATGACAATGAGCAGTTCTTC.

This chain connects TRBV5-1 to TRBJ2-4; D possibly corresponds to TRBD2 (7 bases). The V end was cut by 1 base, the J end by 5 bases, with 25 bases between. This CDR3 has 19 amino acids. Germline V gene sequence: CDR1 SGHRS, CDR2 YFSETQ. The CDR3, as DNA: TGCGCCAGCAGCTTGTGGGCTACGTTAGGAGGGGGGGCCGAAAACATTCAGTACTTC. Its protein product is CASSLWATLGGGAENIQYF.

CDR3 residues: CASSSTGSGELFF. In DNA, the CDR3 is TGTGCCAGCAGCTCGACGGGGTCCGGGGAGCTGTTTTTT. The chain is built from TRBV11-3 and TRBJ2-2; possible D gene TRBD2, 5 bases. The CDR3 contains 13 residues. The V gene lost 4 bases and the J gene lost 6 bases, with 9 bases spanning the gap. Germline CDR1 is SGHNT and CDR2 is YENEEA.

This clone is a singleton in its sample. The J gene is TRBJ1-5, the V gene TRBV10-2, with D possibly matching TRBD1 (6 bases). This CDR3 region has 14 residues. Per germline, CDR1 WSHSY and CDR2 SAAADI. V was shortened by 3 bases and J by 1 base, with 7 bases between the two germline ends. The CDR3 here is CASSDGQSNQPQHF. In DNA, the CDR3 is TGCGCCAGCAGTGACGGACAGAGCAATCAGCCCCAGCATTTT.